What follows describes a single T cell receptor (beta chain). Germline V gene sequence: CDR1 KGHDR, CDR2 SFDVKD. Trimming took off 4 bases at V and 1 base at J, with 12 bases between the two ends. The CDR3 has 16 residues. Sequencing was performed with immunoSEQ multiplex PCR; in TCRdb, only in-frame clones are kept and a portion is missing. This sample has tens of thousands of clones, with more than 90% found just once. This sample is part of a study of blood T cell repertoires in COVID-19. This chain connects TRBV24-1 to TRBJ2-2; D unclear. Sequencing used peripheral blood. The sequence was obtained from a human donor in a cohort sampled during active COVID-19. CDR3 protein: CATSERFRGNTGELFF. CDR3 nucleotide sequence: TGTGCCACCAGTGAAAGGTTTAGAGGGAACACCGGGGAGCTGTTTTTT.